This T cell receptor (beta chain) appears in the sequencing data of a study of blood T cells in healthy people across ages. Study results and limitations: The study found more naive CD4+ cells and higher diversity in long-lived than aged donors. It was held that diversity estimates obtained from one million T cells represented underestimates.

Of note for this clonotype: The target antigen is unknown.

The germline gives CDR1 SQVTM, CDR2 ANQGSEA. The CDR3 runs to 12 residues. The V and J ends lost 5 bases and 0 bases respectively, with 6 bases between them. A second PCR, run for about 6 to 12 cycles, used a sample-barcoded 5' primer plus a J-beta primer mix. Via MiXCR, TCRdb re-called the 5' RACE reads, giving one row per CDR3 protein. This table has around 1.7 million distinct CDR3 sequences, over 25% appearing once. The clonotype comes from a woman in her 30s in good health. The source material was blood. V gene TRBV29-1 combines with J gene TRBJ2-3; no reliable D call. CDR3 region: CSVLRSTDTQYF. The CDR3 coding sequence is TGCAGCGTTCTTCGTAGCACAGATACGCAGTATTTT.